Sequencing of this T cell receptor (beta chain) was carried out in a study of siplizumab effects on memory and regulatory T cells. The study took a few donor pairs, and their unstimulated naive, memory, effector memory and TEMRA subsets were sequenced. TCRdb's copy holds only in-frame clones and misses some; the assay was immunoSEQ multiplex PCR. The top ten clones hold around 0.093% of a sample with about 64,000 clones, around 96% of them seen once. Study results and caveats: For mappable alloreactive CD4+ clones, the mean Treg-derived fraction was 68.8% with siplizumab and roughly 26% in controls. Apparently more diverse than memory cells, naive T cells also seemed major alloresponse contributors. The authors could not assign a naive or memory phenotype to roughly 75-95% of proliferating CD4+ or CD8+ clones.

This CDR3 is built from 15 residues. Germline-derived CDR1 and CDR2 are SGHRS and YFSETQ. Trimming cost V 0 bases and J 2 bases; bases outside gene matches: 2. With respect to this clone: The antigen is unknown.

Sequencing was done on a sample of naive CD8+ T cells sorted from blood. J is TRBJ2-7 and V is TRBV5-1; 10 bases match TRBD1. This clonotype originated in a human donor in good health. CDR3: CASSLGTGGTYEQYF. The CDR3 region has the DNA TGCGCCAGCAGCTTGGGGACAGGGGGAACCTACGAGCAGTACTTC.